A selection of T cell receptor beta chains follows, all from one sample in a study of T cells in Graves' hyperthyroidism and ophthalmopathy. Each CDR3 protein is one row after TCRdb ran MiXCR on the multiplex PCR reads. The top ten hold roughly 7.9% of the sample, which has about 300,000 distinct CDR3 sequences, about 13% seen once. What was sequenced was blood. These receptors were obtained from a woman aged 40 to 55 with Graves' hyperthyroidism. Both conserved end residues are part of each CDR3.

V gene	CDR3 length	J gene	CDR3 protein
TRBV12-3/TRBV12-4	14	TRBJ1-2	CASTPTAKGYGYTF
TRBV6-1	16	TRBJ2-4	CASNGGQLLAKNIQYF
TRBV27	14	TRBJ1-1	CASSNTGWGTEAFF
TRBV2	14	TRBJ1-1	CASSEQGSNTEAFF
TRBV24-1	15	TRBJ2-1	CATSEIAGTYNEQFF
TRBV12-3/TRBV12-4	16	TRBJ2-2	CASSYLGGRGTGELFF
TRBV28	14	TRBJ2-1	CASSSGTSGLEQFF
TRBV29-1	16	TRBJ2-3	CSVEDRIAGDTDTQYF
TRBV24-1	16	TRBJ1-5	CATSDLTGALGRAQHF
TRBV19	16	TRBJ2-7	CASSIPGTGNSYEQYF
TRBV20-1	17	TRBJ1-1	CSARDLSGDSPTGEAFF
TRBV5-6	17	TRBJ1-2	CASSPPAGVSAWYGYTF
TRBV10-3	14	TRBJ1-6	CAISLDVGGTPLHF
TRBV5-1	15	TRBJ2-5	CASSTGLAGGETQYF
TRBV12-3/TRBV12-4	16	TRBJ2-3	CASRLAGGIGTDTQYF
TRBV3-1	13	TRBJ2-2	CASSQTNTGELFF